The clone carrying this T cell receptor (beta chain) has just one count. The sample originates from a study of blood T cell repertoires in COVID-19. Background on the study: COVID-19 samples, acute and convalescent, were from the United States, Italy and Spain.

Method: immunoSEQ multiplex PCR; TCRdb's copy keeps in-frame clones and lacks some. The sample includes about 380,000 clones, 85% of them seen just once. The J segment lost 5 bases and the V segment lost 4 bases, leaving 6 bases of the junction unmatched. This CDR3 has 14 amino acids. CDR1 is SGHAT and CDR2 is FQNNGV in the germline V gene. The receptor comes from a woman in her late teens or twenties with acute or convalescent COVID-19. The chain couples TRBV11-2 to TRBJ1-1; 8 bases map to TRBD1. Input material: peripheral blood. CDR3 sequence reads: CASSSQGAGTEAFF. In DNA, the CDR3 is TGTGCCAGCAGCTCCCAGGGGGCGGGGACTGAAGCTTTCTTT.